This T cell receptor beta chain was retrieved from a study of T cell responses to AZD1222 COVID-19 vaccine. CDR3 length: 11 residues. Between the trimmed V and J ends, which lost 10 bases and 8 bases, there was a span of 14 bases. Germline V lookup: CDR1 SNHLY, CDR2 FYNNEI. The assay was immunoSEQ multiplex PCR, and TCRdb's table has in-frame clones only and misses some. The sample includes about 190,000 clones, 92% seen only once; the top ten take 1% to 1.5%. The rearrangement uses TRBV2 and TRBJ1-1; D is undetermined. This TCR came from an adult in good health. Source: peripheral blood, taken on day 0 of AZD1222 vaccination. As DNA, the CDR3 is TGTGCCATTTACTCGGGAACAGAAGCTTTCTTT. It translates to CAIYSGTEAFF. The variable domain in full, with the rest retrieved from reference TRBV2 and TRBJ1-1, is EPEVTQTPSHQVTQMGQEVILRCVPISNHLYFYWYRQILGQKVEFLVSFYNNEISEKSEIFDDQFSVERPDGSNFTLKIRSTKLEDSAMYFCAIYSGTEAFFGQGTRLTVV.